This entry concerns a single T cell receptor (beta chain). Its antigen is unknown. The data stem from a study of cytomegalovirus exposure and HLA in healthy donors. The study ran its PCR with 60 Vbeta and 13 Jbeta primers. This table comes from immunoSEQ multiplex PCR, and its TCRdb copy is limited to in-frame clones, with some not included. The sample carries around 130,000 clones, 70% to 85% recorded once. Overall study results and limits: In vitro experiments confirmed that a few CMV-associated chains were specific for CMV antigens. It was approximately 150 TCR beta chains that were listed as cytomegalovirus-associated. Per a prior analysis, the majority of TCR beta V segments were productive roughly 90% or roughly 30% of the time. A later analysis reportedly found that, within productive TCRs, an Asian-associated ancestry cluster had fewer N-insertions than the mean observed across the 666 donors.

This CDR3 has 12 amino acids. The germline V gene has CDR1 SQVTM and CDR2 ANQGSEA. The chain employs TRBV29-1 and TRBJ2-5, with D maybe TRBD2 (6 bases). The better agreement between TRBJ2-7 and the DNA end casts doubt on the J call. The material sequenced was PBMCs. The clonotype originates from a woman younger than 30 in good health and CMV-seropositive. The CDR3 nucleotides are TGCAGCGCCGTGGCCCGGGAGAACGAGCAGTACTTC. Translated: CSAVARENEQYF.